What follows describes a single TCR beta chain. Other DNA sequences from this sample encode an identical CDR3 as well. This entry belongs to a study of blood T cell repertoires in COVID-19. Study as a whole: The origin of the acute and convalescent COVID-19 samples was the United States, Italy and Spain. T cells, B-cell-depleted T cells, or PBMCs supplied cDNA or gDNA.

Measured with immunoSEQ multiplex PCR; TCRdb has only the in-frame clones, and not every one. Of about 270,000 clones listed, 65% to 90% are singletons. The germline V and J ends were trimmed by 5 bases and 0 bases, with 7 bases remaining between them. Per germline, CDR1 MNHEY and CDR2 SVGEGT. This CDR3 contains 13 residues. The chain employs TRBV6-2 or TRBV6-3 and TRBJ1-1; the D gene is possibly TRBD1 (5 bases). This clonotype was sampled from a human donor in a cohort sampled during active COVID-19. Sequences were obtained from peripheral blood. The DNA for the CDR3 is TGTGCCAGCAGTCGGGGGATGAACACTGAAGCTTTCTTT. It yields the protein CASSRGMNTEAFF.